This T cell receptor beta chain was recovered during a study of blood T cell repertoires in COVID-19 (dated by TCRdb to 2020 to 2022). Concerning the study at large: Samples from collaborators originated in the United States, Italy and Spain and spanned both the acute and convalescent phases of COVID-19. The prospective study material was composed of cDNA or gDNA derived from T cells, B-cell-depleted T cells, or PBMCs. Subjects who had been exposed to COVID-19, were actively infected with it, or had recovered from it provided the deeply sampled blood TCRbeta repertoires that made up the dataset. The repertoires were released in a freely available public database meant as a resource for research on the immune response to SARS-CoV-2. The samples were drawn from two sources: the first 160 participants of the ongoing ImmuneRACE study, and 1,254 subjects contributed by 6 global collaborators. Sample metadata almost always included a de-identified subject ID, COVID-19 status, age in years and sex. Where available, HLA class I and class II types were taken from metadata supplied by the sample provider and were not determined by assay-based typing.

The CDR1 and CDR2 encoded by the germline V gene are SGDLS and YYNGEE. V ends up 3 bases short and J 2 bases short, with an unmatched junction base count of 7. CDR3 length: 16 amino acids, cysteine to phenylalanine. The sequence is cut down to CDR3 DNA, 48 bases in frame from base 1. Whole blood was collected in K2EDTA tubes by collaborating institutions according to the institutions' own protocols. For TCRbeta analysis, collaborator samples were shipped as frozen whole blood, as isolated PBMCs, or as DNA extracted from either sample type. With regard to this clone: No cognate antigen has been identified for it. It has no much larger one-base neighbor in the sample; base qualities were not kept.

Overall results and qualifications from the work: The quantity of clinical and demographic metadata differed by source and by participant and was supplied without curation.

TCRbeta CDR3 regions were amplified from genomic DNA using the immunoSEQ Assay, a bias-controlled multiplex PCR. The authors' analysis ran thus. Nucleated cell counts per sample were estimated from amplification of reference gene primers within the assay. To quantify the absolute abundance of each unique TCRbeta CDR3 rearrangement, sequence reads were collapsed and filtered. For each sample, productive Simpson clonality was calculated as the square root of Simpson's diversity index across productive rearrangements. This immuneACCESS table, as held by TCRdb, lists in-frame sequences with V and J called but not all clones. Of the missing ones, under half trace to an unresolved V gene in checked studies; the others have no known cause. The DNA gave D and trimming, while V, J and clone size come from that table. Counted in this sample were 150,000 to 200,000 clones; roughly 80% of them appeared once. The ten biggest clones cover approximately 3% of the sample.

The sequence was obtained from a man aged 70 or older with acute or convalescent COVID-19. This sequence uses TRBV9 and TRBJ2-2; 7 bases in the junction line up with TRBD2. The sample taken for sequencing was peripheral blood. The CDR3 corresponds to CASSELGRTNTGELFF. In nucleotide form, the sequence is TGTGCCAGCAGCGAACTCGGGAGGACAAACACCGGGGAGCTGTTTTTT.